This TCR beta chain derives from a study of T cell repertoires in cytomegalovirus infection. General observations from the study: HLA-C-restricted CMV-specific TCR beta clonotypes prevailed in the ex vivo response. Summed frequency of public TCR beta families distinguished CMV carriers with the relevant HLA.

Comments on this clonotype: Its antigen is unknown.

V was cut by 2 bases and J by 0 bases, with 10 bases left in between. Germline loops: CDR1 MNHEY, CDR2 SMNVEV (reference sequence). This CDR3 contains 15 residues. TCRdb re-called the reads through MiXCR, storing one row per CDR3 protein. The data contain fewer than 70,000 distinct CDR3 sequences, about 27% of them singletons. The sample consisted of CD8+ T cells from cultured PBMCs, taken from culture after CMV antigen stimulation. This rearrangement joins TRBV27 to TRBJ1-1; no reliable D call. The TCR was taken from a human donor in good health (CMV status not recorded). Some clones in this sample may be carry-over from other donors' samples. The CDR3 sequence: CASSLISPMNTEAFF. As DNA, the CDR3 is TGTGCCAGCAGTTTAATATCACCCATGAACACTGAAGCTTTCTTT.